The 9 T cell receptor beta chains below were found in one sample sequenced in a study of T cell responses to AZD1222 COVID-19 vaccine. Libraries were prepared by immunoSEQ multiplex PCR; TCRdb keeps only in-frame clonotypes and omits some of them. The profile shows over 100,000 clones, approximately 91% of them singletons. The sample consisted of peripheral blood, taken on day 0 of AZD1222 vaccination. These TCRs come from an adult in good health.

J is TRBJ2-5 and V is TRBV11-3; maybe TRBD1 (5 bases). Germline loops: CDR1 SGHNT, CDR2 YENEEA. The CDR3 covers 15 residues. V lost 5 bases to trimming and J lost 1 base, with 14 bases between them. The CDR3 DNA reads TGTGCCAGCAGCGCCGCGGCAGGGCCCCAAGAGACCCAGTACTTC. It is translated as CASSAAAGPQETQYF.

Written as DNA, the CDR3 is TGCGCCAGCAGCTTGGACGGGGGGCCAGCAGCGTCCCTCCACTTT. This encodes CASSLDGGPAASLHF. The chain combines TRBV5-1 with TRBJ1-6, with TRBD1 as a possible D gene (6 bases). Trimming took off 0 bases at V and 14 bases at J, with 18 bases between the two ends. This CDR3 region has 15 residues. Germline-derived CDR1 and CDR2 are SGHRS and YFSETQ. Full variable domain (outside the CDR3, taken from reference TRBV5-1 and TRBJ1-6): KAGVTQTPRYLIKTRGQQVTLSCSPISGHRSVSWYQQTPGQGLQFLFEYFSETQRNKGNFPGRFSGRQFSNSRSEMNVSTLELGDSALYLCASSLDGGPAASLHFGNGTRLTVT.

This chain links TRBV7-9 with TRBJ2-5, with a tentative D call TRBD2 (6 bases). Germline V gene sequence: CDR1 SEHNR, CDR2 FQNEAQ (reference sequence). The CDR3 spans 15 residues. Trimming removed 4 bases from V and 5 bases from J, with 17 bases in between. The chain's CDR3 is CASSSSPGGWETQYF. The CDR3 bases are TGTGCCAGCAGCTCCTCCCCCGGGGGTTGGGAGACCCAGTACTTC.

With regard to this clone: The conserved phenylalanine or tryptophan is not found at the CDR3 terminus, so this likely reflects a read error. The V gene is TRBV4-1, the J gene TRBJ1-6; D is ambiguous. V was shortened by 1 base and J by 9 bases, with 13 bases between the two germline ends. CDR1 MGHRA and CDR2 YSYEKL come from the germline V gene. There are 15 residues in the CDR3. CDR3 bases: TGCGCCAGCAGCCAAGGGGCTAGCTATCGTTCACCCCTCCACCTT. Amino acid sequence: CASSQGASYRSPLHL.

Points on this clone: A read error may account for a junction end that differs from germline. This chain connects TRBV6-2 or TRBV6-3 to TRBJ1-2, with a possible D match to TRBD1 (5 bases). The CDR3 sequence is 14 residues long. Germline CDR1 is MNHEY and CDR2 is SVGEGT. The CDR3 sequence is CAISRQGDFSGYTF. The CDR3 coding sequence is TGTGCCATCAGTCGTCAGGGAGACTTTTCTGGCTACACCTTC.

The count of this clone is one. This chain uses TRBV6-5 with TRBJ1-1, with 8 bases that match TRBD1. This CDR3 is 13 amino acids long. CDR1 is MNHEY, CDR2 SVGAGI, per germline. The junction had 3 bases not matched to a gene; V was cut back by 2 bases and J by 7 bases. The CDR3 nucleotides read TGTGCCAGCAGTTACCCGGGACAGGTTGAAGCTTTCTTT. This codes for CASSYPGQVEAFF.

This clone was recorded a few times. The CDR3 does not end in the conserved phenylalanine or tryptophan, so this is likely a read error. The rearrangement links TRBV6-5 to TRBJ1-6, with TRBD1 as a possible D gene (5 bases). CDR3 length equals 15 residues. V shed 8 bases and J shed 6 bases, with 17 bases lying between them. CDR1 is MNHEY, CDR2 SVGAGI, per germline. The CDR3 spells CASVWQGKSNSPLHL. The CDR3 DNA reads as TGTGCCAGCGTCTGGCAGGGAAAAAGTAATTCACCCCTCCACCTT.

Worth noting for this clone: The CDR3 carries no conserved terminal phenylalanine or tryptophan, so it likely arises from a read error. V and J are TRBV7-2 and TRBJ1-6; D gene uncertain. Germline values: CDR1 SGHTA, CDR2 FQGNSA. With 1 base removed from V and 7 bases from J, the gap between germline ends came to 14 bases. The CDR3 contains 16 residues. The CDR3, as DNA: TGTGCCAGCAGCTTAGAAGGGTTTTACCAGAATTCACCCCTCCACCTT. Protein sequence: CASSLEGFYQNSPLHL.

The genes are TRBV7-8 and TRBJ1-3; D possibly corresponds to TRBD1 (5 bases). Germline V lookup: CDR1 SGHVS, CDR2 FQNEAQ. V lost 0 bases and J lost 1, with 7 bases in between. The CDR3 sequence is 15 residues long. The CDR3 protein is CASSLAGTSGNTIYF. For the CDR3, the DNA is TGTGCCAGCAGCTTAGCAGGGACTTCTGGAAACACCATATATTTT.